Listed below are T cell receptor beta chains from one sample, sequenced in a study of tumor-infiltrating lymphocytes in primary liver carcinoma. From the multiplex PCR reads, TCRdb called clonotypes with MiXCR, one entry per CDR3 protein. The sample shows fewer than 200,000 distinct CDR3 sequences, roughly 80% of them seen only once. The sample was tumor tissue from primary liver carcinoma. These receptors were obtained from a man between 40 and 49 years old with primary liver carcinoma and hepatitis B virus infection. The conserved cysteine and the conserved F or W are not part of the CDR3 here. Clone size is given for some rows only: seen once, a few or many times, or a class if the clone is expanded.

CDR3aa: ASSLGPVNYGYT; j_gene: TRBJ1-2; v_gene: TRBV9; abundance: many; len: 12
CDR3aa: ASSPSGTNYGYT; j_gene: TRBJ1-2; v_gene: TRBV12-3/TRBV12-4; abundance: medium-sized; len: 12
CDR3aa: ASSLRQTNMEAF; j_gene: TRBJ1-1; v_gene: TRBV28; abundance: .; len: 12
CDR3aa: ASIRTFSSYNEQF; j_gene: TRBJ2-1; v_gene: TRBV28; abundance: .; len: 13
CDR3aa: VSRTKGGPIRDEQF; j_gene: TRBJ2-1; v_gene: TRBV6-5; abundance: .; len: 14
CDR3aa: ASSLHAGVRTDMQY; j_gene: TRBJ2-3; v_gene: TRBV11-2; abundance: .; len: 14
CDR3aa: ANGIADQETQY; j_gene: TRBJ2-5; v_gene: TRBV6-1; abundance: .; len: 11
CDR3aa: ASSGTGVVYMQF; j_gene: TRBJ2-1; v_gene: TRBV12-3/TRBV12-4; abundance: .; len: 12
CDR3aa: ASSLGSNSGAYT; j_gene: TRBJ1-2; v_gene: TRBV5-4; abundance: .; len: 12
CDR3aa: ACSFTGASYEQY; j_gene: TRBJ2-7; v_gene: TRBV28; abundance: .; len: 12
CDR3aa: AIKDPSGGSSTDRQY; j_gene: TRBJ2-3; v_gene: TRBV10-3; abundance: .; len: 15
CDR3aa: ASSVGAMGSYEQY; j_gene: TRBJ2-7; v_gene: TRBV6-1; abundance: once; len: 13
CDR3aa: VSSFQINSYEQY; j_gene: TRBJ2-7; v_gene: TRBV28; abundance: .; len: 12
CDR3aa: ASSTSTGMGGYT; j_gene: TRBJ1-2; v_gene: TRBV6-2/TRBV6-3; abundance: once; len: 12
CDR3aa: ASSQGKALAMEQY; j_gene: TRBJ2-7; v_gene: TRBV4-1; abundance: .; len: 13
CDR3aa: VSSPPGVNQPQH; j_gene: TRBJ1-5; v_gene: TRBV6-2/TRBV6-3; abundance: .; len: 12
CDR3aa: ASSQVSAEYAGNEQF; j_gene: TRBJ2-1; v_gene: TRBV4-2; abundance: once; len: 15
CDR3aa: ASRGETVQETRY; j_gene: TRBJ2-5; v_gene: TRBV12-3/TRBV12-4; abundance: .; len: 12
CDR3aa: SVTEGQIGQPQH; j_gene: TRBJ1-5; v_gene: TRBV29-1; abundance: .; len: 12
CDR3aa: ASRLDLRGSYEQY; j_gene: TRBJ2-7; v_gene: TRBV11-2; abundance: .; len: 13
CDR3aa: AGSIGGSTEAF; j_gene: TRBJ1-1; v_gene: TRBV6-6; abundance: .; len: 11
CDR3aa: ASSSEGSSVGARKDTQY; j_gene: TRBJ2-3; v_gene: TRBV11-1; abundance: once; len: 17
CDR3aa: ASSQDLPYQHY; j_gene: TRBJ2-7; v_gene: TRBV4-3; abundance: .; len: 11
CDR3aa: VSSFRPRGNLGETQY; j_gene: TRBJ2-5; v_gene: TRBV5-5; abundance: .; len: 15
CDR3aa: VSRKPWASGRDEQF; j_gene: TRBJ2-1; v_gene: TRBV12-3/TRBV12-4; abundance: .; len: 14
CDR3aa: ASSFILGQGNIEAF; j_gene: TRBJ1-1; v_gene: TRBV12-3/TRBV12-4; abundance: .; len: 14
CDR3aa: PSEKGGAGELF; j_gene: TRBJ2-2; v_gene: TRBV28; abundance: .; len: 11
CDR3aa: AGSQVQQLYGYT; j_gene: TRBJ1-2; v_gene: TRBV4-3; abundance: .; len: 12
CDR3aa: ASSFRADYEQC; j_gene: TRBJ2-7; v_gene: TRBV12-3/TRBV12-4; abundance: .; len: 11
CDR3aa: AGTGTGSAEADVLT; j_gene: TRBJ2-6; v_gene: TRBV6-1; abundance: .; len: 14
CDR3aa: ASSYWTSGSPDTHY; j_gene: TRBJ2-3; v_gene: TRBV7-9; abundance: .; len: 14
CDR3aa: SVSNRGVTEAF; j_gene: TRBJ1-1; v_gene: TRBV29-1; abundance: .; len: 11
CDR3aa: DSSLGGTGAPEAF; j_gene: TRBJ1-1; v_gene: TRBV5-6; abundance: .; len: 13
CDR3aa: ATNAGKRQGGRETQH; j_gene: TRBJ2-5; v_gene: TRBV24-1; abundance: few; len: 15
CDR3aa: ASSFRVHDQY; j_gene: TRBJ2-7; v_gene: TRBV7-3; abundance: .; len: 10
CDR3aa: AISQDRASGYYEQY; j_gene: TRBJ2-7; v_gene: TRBV4-2; abundance: .; len: 14
CDR3aa: ASSVLTGVYQEIQY; j_gene: TRBJ2-5; v_gene: TRBV5-1; abundance: .; len: 14